This T cell receptor (beta chain) was captured in a study of blood T cell repertoires in COVID-19. Background on the study: Acute-phase and convalescent COVID-19 samples originated in the United States, Italy and Spain.

With 4 bases clipped from V and 6 bases from J, the junction kept 5 bases outside the gene matches. This CDR3 contains 14 residues. In germline, CDR1 is SGDLS, CDR2 YYNGEE. Profiled with immunoSEQ multiplex PCR; TCRdb holds only in-frame clones, not every one. Altogether tens of thousands of clones are present, 70% to 75% being singletons, with the ten largest covering more than 5%. The V gene is TRBV9, the J gene TRBJ2-5; 11 bases match TRBD2. Sequencing input: peripheral blood. The sequence was obtained from a man aged 45-65 years with active or convalescent COVID-19. The CDR3 nucleotides read TGTGCCAGCAGCCCACTAGCGGGGGTGAAGACCCAGTACTTC. As protein: CASSPLAGVKTQYF.